The 8 T cell receptor beta chains below come from one sample, sequenced in a study of long-term antiretroviral therapy in people with HIV. Survey-level immunoSEQ v3.0 assays were run. Data came from immunoSEQ multiplex PCR; TCRdb stores just in-frame clones and leaves some out. The sample records about 20,000 clones, more than 85% being singletons. Sequenced material: unsorted PBMCs, taken 4.4 years after starting antiretroviral therapy. The receptors were gathered from a woman in her forties or fifties with HIV.

J is TRBJ2-1 and V is TRBV2, with D tentatively TRBD1 (5 bases). The V gene lost 1 base and the J gene lost 7 bases, with 11 bases spanning the gap. Germline CDR1 and CDR2: SNHLY and FYNNEI. This CDR3 region has 14 residues. The CDR3 DNA is TGTGCCAGCAGTGAAGGGGGCCCGAGGAATGAGCAGTTCTTC. This gives the protein CASSEGGPRNEQFF.

V and J are TRBV4-1 and TRBJ1-5; TRBD1 matches at 7 bases. This CDR3 has 15 amino acids. Germline loops: CDR1 MGHRA, CDR2 YSYEKL. Unmatched junction bases numbered 6, after V lost 5 bases and J lost 2 bases. CDR3 sequence reads: CASSNDRDGNQPQHF. In DNA, the CDR3 is TGCGCCAGCAGCAATGACAGGGATGGCAATCAGCCCCAGCATTTT.

The genes are TRBV5-1 and TRBJ2-7, with a possible D match to TRBD2 (6 bases). The germline CDR1 and CDR2 sequences are SGHRS and YFSETQ. This CDR3 region has 15 residues. The germline V and J ends were trimmed by 4 bases and 0 bases, with 14 bases remaining between them. This CDR3 is CASSLTTGVSYEQYF. DNA of the CDR3: TGCGCCAGCAGCCTGACAACGGGGGTCTCCTACGAGCAGTACTTC.

CDR3 sequence: CASSVARGQGFSGANVLTF. CDR3 sequence (DNA): TGTGCCAGCAGCGTAGCTCGGGGACAGGGCTTCTCTGGGGCCAACGTCCTGACTTTC. The rearrangement joins TRBV9 to TRBJ2-6; 9 bases line up with TRBD1. CDR3 length: 19 residues. Trimming took 0 bases from V and 0 from J; bases not matched to a gene: 7. From germline, CDR1 is SGDLS and CDR2 YYNGEE.

The J gene is TRBJ2-5, the V gene TRBV10-3; 12 bases line up with TRBD2. V lost 4 bases to trimming and J lost 5 bases; unmatched junction nucleotides: 14. Germline V gives CDR1 ENHRY, CDR2 SYGVKD. This CDR3 has 18 amino acids. The CDR3 protein is CAISGGLAGLYGGETQYF. The DNA of the CDR3 is TGTGCCATCAGTGGAGGACTAGCGGGGCTCTACGGCGGTGAGACCCAGTACTTC.

This chain links TRBV5-6 with TRBJ1-1; D is unresolved. CDR1 is SGHDT and CDR2 is YYEEEE in the germline V gene. Trimming left V 2 bases short and J 1 base short, with 9 bases between. The CDR3 spans 14 residues. The CDR3 DNA sequence: TGTGCCAGCAGCTTCAGAGGGTCGAACACTGAAGCTTTCTTT. This codes for CASSFRGSNTEAFF.

The rearrangement joins TRBV6-5 to TRBJ2-7; D tentatively reads TRBD1 or TRBD2 (5 bases each). The germline V gene encodes CDR1 MNHEY and CDR2 SVGAGI. Trimming removed 0 bases from V and 5 bases from J, with 14 bases in between. The CDR3 contains 15 residues. In DNA form, the CDR3 reads TGTGCCAGCAGTTACTCGAGGCAGGGTAGCGACGAGCAGTACTTC. The encoded protein is CASSYSRQGSDEQYF.

V gene TRBV5-1 combines with J gene TRBJ1-3; 7 nucleotides line up with TRBD1. Looked up from germline, CDR1 is SGHRS and CDR2 is YFSETQ. The CDR3 totals 16 residues. The V and J ends lost 3 bases and 3 bases, in that order; junction bases with no gene match: 9. CDR3 sequence (DNA): TGCGCCAGCAGCTACACAGGGGTCCCAGATGGAAACACCATATATTTT. Protein: CASSYTGVPDGNTIYF.